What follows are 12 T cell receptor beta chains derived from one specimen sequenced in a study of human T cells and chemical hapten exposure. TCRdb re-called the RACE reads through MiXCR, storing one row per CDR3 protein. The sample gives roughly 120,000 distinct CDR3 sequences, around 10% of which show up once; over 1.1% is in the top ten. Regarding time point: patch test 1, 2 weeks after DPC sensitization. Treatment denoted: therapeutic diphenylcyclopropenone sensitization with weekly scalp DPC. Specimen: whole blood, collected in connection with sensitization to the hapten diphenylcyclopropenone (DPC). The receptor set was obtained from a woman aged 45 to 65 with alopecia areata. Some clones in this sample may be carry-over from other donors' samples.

CDR3 protein: CASSPGQTYNEQFF. In DNA, the CDR3 is TGTGCCAGCAGTCCTGGACAAACCTACAATGAGCAGTTCTTC. The chain recombines TRBV6-4 with TRBJ2-1; D may be TRBD1 (5 bases). V gave up 5 bases and J gave up 2 bases, with 10 bases separating them. This CDR3 spans 14 amino acids. From germline, CDR1 is MRHNA and CDR2 SNTAGT.

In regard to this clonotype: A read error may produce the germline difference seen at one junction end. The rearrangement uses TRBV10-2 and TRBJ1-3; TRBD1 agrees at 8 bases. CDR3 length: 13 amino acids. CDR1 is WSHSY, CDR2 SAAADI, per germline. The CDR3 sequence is CASRGQGGNSIYF. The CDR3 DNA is TGCGCCAGCAGAGGACAGGGTGGAAACTCCATATATTTT.

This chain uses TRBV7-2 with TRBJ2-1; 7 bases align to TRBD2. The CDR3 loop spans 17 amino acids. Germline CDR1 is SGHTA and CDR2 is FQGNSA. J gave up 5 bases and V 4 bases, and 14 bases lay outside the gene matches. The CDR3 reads CASSSTEGRGRDNEQFF. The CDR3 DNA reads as TGTGCCAGCAGCTCTACGGAAGGGCGGGGGAGAGACAATGAGCAGTTCTTC.

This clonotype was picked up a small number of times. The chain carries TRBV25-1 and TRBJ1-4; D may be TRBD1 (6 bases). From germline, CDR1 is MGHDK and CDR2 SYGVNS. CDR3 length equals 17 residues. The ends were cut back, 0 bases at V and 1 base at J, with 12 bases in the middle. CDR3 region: CASSEYAAGETNEKLFF. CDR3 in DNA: TGTGCCAGCAGTGAATATGCGGCAGGGGAAACTAATGAAAAACTGTTTTTT.

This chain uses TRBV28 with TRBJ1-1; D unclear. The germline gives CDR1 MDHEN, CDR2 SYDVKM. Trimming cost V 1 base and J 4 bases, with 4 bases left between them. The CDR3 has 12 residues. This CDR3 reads CASSLSVTEAFF. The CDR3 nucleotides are TGTGCCAGCAGTTTATCGGTCACTGAAGCTTTCTTT.

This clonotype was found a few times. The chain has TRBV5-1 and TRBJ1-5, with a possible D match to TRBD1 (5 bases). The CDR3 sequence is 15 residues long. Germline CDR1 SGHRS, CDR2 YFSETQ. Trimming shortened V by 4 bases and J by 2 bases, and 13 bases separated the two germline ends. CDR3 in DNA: TGCGCCAGCAGCCCGTACGGGGGTCGCAATCAGCCCCAGCATTTT. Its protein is CASSPYGGRNQPQHF.

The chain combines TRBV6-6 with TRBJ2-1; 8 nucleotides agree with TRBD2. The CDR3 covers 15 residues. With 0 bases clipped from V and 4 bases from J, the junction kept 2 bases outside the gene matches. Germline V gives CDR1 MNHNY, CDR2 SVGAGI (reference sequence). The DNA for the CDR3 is TGTGCCAGCAGTTACTCAGCGGGGGAGTACAATGAGCAGTTCTTC. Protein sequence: CASSYSAGEYNEQFF.

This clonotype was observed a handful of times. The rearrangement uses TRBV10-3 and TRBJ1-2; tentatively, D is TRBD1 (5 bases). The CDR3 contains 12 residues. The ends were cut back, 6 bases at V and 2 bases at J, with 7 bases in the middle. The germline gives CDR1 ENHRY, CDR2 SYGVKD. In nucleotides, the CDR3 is TGTGCCATCAGCGAGGGGAACTATGGCTACACCTTC. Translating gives CAISEGNYGYTF.

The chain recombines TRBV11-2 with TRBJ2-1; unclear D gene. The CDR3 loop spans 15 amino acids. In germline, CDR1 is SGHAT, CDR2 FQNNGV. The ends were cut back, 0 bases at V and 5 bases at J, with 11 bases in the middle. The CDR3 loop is CASSLDLMFNNEQFF. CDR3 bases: TGTGCCAGCAGCTTAGATCTGATGTTTAACAATGAGCAGTTCTTC.

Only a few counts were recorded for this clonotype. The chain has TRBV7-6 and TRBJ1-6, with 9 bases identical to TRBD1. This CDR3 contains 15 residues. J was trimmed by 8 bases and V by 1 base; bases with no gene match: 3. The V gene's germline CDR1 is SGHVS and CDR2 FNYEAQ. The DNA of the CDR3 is TGTGCCAGCAGCTTAGGACAGGGGGTAGATTCACCCCTCCACTTT. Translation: CASSLGQGVDSPLHF. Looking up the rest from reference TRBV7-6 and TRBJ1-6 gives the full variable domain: GAGVSQSPRYKVTKRGQDVALRCDPISGHVSLYWYRQALGQGPEFLTYFNYEAQQDKSGLPNDRFSAERPEGSISTLTIQRTEQRDSAMYRCASSLGQGVDSPLHFGNGTRLTVT.

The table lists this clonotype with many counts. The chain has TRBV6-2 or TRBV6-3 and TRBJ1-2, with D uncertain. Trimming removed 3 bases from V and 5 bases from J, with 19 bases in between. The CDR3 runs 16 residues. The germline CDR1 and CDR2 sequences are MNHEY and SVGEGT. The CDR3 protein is CASSYARGRGNYGYTF. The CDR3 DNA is TGTGCCAGCAGTTATGCGAGAGGCCGCGGGAATTATGGCTACACCTTC.

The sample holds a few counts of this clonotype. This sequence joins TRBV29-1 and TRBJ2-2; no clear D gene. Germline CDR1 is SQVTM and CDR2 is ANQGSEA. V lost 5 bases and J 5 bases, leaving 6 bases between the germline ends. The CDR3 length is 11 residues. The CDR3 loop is CSVRRTGELFF. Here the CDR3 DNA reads TGCAGCGTTCGCCGGACCGGGGAGCTGTTTTTT.